This T cell receptor beta chain was recorded in a study of cytomegalovirus exposure and HLA in healthy donors. Notes on the study in general: Most TCRs appeared rarely, but some public TCRs recurred in many donors. Associated with HLA alleles at 0.05 false discovery rate in a later analysis were about 17,000 TCR beta sequences.

About this clone: The antigen is not known.

PCR used 60 Vbeta primers and 13 Jbeta primers. Sequencing used immunoSEQ multiplex PCR; TCRdb keeps in-frame clones, though not all of them. The data contain around 190,000 clones, 70% to 85% of them singletons. The CDR3 length is 19 residues. From germline, CDR1 is SGHDT and CDR2 YYEEEE. The V segment lost 4 bases and the J segment 2 bases; nucleotides outside the gene matches: 17. This rearrangement joins TRBV5-6 to TRBJ1-2; 10 bases are shared with TRBD1. This receptor was identified in a girl aged 2-9 years in good health and CMV-seropositive. Sequenced sample: PBMCs. The CDR3 DNA follows: TGTGCCAGCAGCCCCTTCCTTCCGGTTAGACAGGGGGCAAACTATGGCTACACCTTC. The encoded protein is CASSPFLPVRQGANYGYTF.